This TCR gamma chain was documented in a study of gamma-delta chains in newborns, infants, children. At the level of the study: Microbial exposure reportedly drives polyclonal innate γδ T cell expansion after birth.

TCRdb re-called the reads through CATT. In the table there are approximately 1,900 gamma-chain clones, 25% to 30% of which are singletons. CDR3 length: 17 amino acids. Germline V CDR1 and CDR2: GITISATS, ISYDGTV (reference sequence). Notes on this clone: At one of its ends the junction is not consistent with the germline gene, which may arise from a read error. At the DNA level, this CDR3 is encoded by other sequences in the same sample as well.

V usage is TRGV9 and J usage is TRGJP. This receptor was identified in a child who was a newborn, infant or young child, either healthy, febrile or measles-vaccinated (not recorded which). Source material: blood. The CDR3 sequence is CALWEVMQELGKKIKVF. CDR3 DNA sequence: TGTGCCTTGTGGGAGGTGATGCAAGAGCTGGGCAAAAAAATCAAGGTATTT.